Following are 22 T cell receptor beta chains from one sample sequenced in a study of blood T cells in healthy people across ages (dated by TCRdb to between 2014 and 2017). Libraries were constructed by 5' RACE. This sample was sequenced with an Illumina HiSeq 2500. A second PCR of roughly 6 to 11 cycles was run with a J-beta primer mix and a sample-barcoded 5' primer. TCRdb reanalyzed the raw reads on its own, using fastp at Q25 for trimming and MiXCR for clone calling, and kept in-frame beta chains. CDR3 protein duplicates are merged, each entry listing the most common genes and DNA. The sample has around 1.1 million distinct CDR3 sequences on record, under 40% of them singletons. The top ten constitute around 13% of the sample. Sequenced material: blood. The receptors come from a young man in good health.

The genes are TRBV9 and TRBJ2-3; 13 bases align to TRBD2. Germline V gene sequence: CDR1 SGDLS, CDR2 YYNGEE. V was pared by 4 bases and J by 2 bases, with 10 bases of the junction left unmatched. The CDR3 has 18 amino acids. The CDR3 bases are TGTGCCAGCAGCCCAACTAGCGGGGGGGCCGAGCCCACAGATACGCAGTATTTT. Its translation is CASSPTSGGAEPTDTQYF.

There are many counts of this clonotype. The V call is TRBV4-3, the J call TRBJ1-2; maybe TRBD1 (5 bases). This CDR3 is 13 amino acids long. Trimming shortened V by 5 bases and J by 2 bases, and 9 bases separated the two germline ends. Per germline, CDR1 LGHNA and CDR2 YSLEER. DNA for the CDR3: TGCGCCAGCAGCGCCCGACAGAACTATGGCTACACCTTC. It specifies CASSARQNYGYTF.

This chain joins TRBV10-3 and TRBJ2-3, with 8 bases fitting TRBD1. CDR1 and CDR2 from the germline V gene are ENHRY and SYGVKD. The CDR3 consists of 15 residues. The V gene end was trimmed by 3 bases and the J gene end by 3 bases; junction bases not matched to a gene: 5. Here the CDR3 DNA reads TGTGCCATCAGTGATCAGGGGGCATTGACAGATACGCAGTATTTT. Amino acids: CAISDQGALTDTQYF.

A few counts support this clonotype. The V gene is TRBV6-5, the J gene TRBJ2-1, with D tentatively TRBD1 (5 bases). This CDR3 contains 15 residues. Looked up from germline, CDR1 is MNHEY and CDR2 is SVGAGI. Trimming took 7 bases from V and 5 from J, leaving 18 bases between them. CDR3 sequence: CASKFPGSSDNEQFF. CDR3 nucleotides: TGTGCCAGCAAGTTCCCAGGGTCGAGTGACAATGAGCAGTTCTTC.

About this clonotype: A junction end diverges from the germline sequence, so it may reflect a read error. The chain is built from TRBV7-9 and TRBJ1-2, with no clear D. The CDR3 is made up of 13 amino acids. Germline V gives CDR1 SEHNR, CDR2 FQNEAQ (reference sequence). DNA of the CDR3: TGTGCCAGCATCTTATCCGAAAACTATGGCTACACCTTC. This sequence encodes CASILSENYGYTF.

The chain is built from TRBV28 and TRBJ1-4, with unresolved D. The CDR3 loop spans 13 amino acids. The germline CDR1 and CDR2 sequences are MDHEN and SYDVKM. With 7 bases removed from V and 6 bases from J, the gap between germline ends came to 12 bases. The CDR3 DNA follows: TGTGCCAGCACCCCTTCAAGGGATGAAAAACTGTTTTTT. Amino acids: CASTPSRDEKLFF.

Worth noting for this clonotype: Mismatch with germline at one junction end may stem from a read error. The chain uses TRBV12-3 or TRBV12-4 and TRBJ1-4, with TRBD1 identical over 7 bases. The CDR3 runs to 15 residues. The CDR3, as DNA: TGTGTCAGCAGTTTTGTGGGACAGCATAATGAAAAACTGTTTTTT. Encoded protein: CVSSFVGQHNEKLFF.

This clonotype showed up just a few times. The genes are TRBV6-2 or TRBV6-3 and TRBJ2-1; the match to TRBD1 covers 7 bases. CDR1 MNHEY and CDR2 SVGEGT come from the germline V gene. The CDR3 has 15 residues. The J segment lost 3 bases and the V segment lost 8 bases, leaving 10 bases of the junction unmatched. CDR3 protein: CASRLMRQGYNEQFF. CDR3 coding DNA: TGTGCCAGCCGCCTAATGAGACAGGGCTACAATGAGCAGTTCTTC.

This clonotype was recorded only once. The CDR3 nucleotides are TGTGCCAGCAGTCCCCGAAGGACAGATAACTATGGCTACACCTTC. It is translated as CASSPRRTDNYGYTF. The rearrangement uses TRBV27 and TRBJ1-2; possible D gene TRBD1, 6 bases. This CDR3 is 15 amino acids long. Trimming shortened V by 5 bases and J by 1 base, and 14 bases separated the two germline ends. From germline, CDR1 is MNHEY and CDR2 SMNVEV (reference sequence).

This clonotype was found many times. The chain combines TRBV12-3 or TRBV12-4 with TRBJ2-1, with D unresolved. V lost 6 bases and J 10 bases, leaving 10 bases between the germline ends. The CDR3 contains 11 residues. The chain's CDR3 is CASSPALEQFF. The CDR3 DNA is TGTGCCAGCAGCCCCGCGTTGGAGCAGTTCTTC.

This clonotype was detected once. The chain carries TRBV28 and TRBJ1-6, with D uncertain. CDR1 and CDR2 (germline): MDHEN, SYDVKM. This CDR3 has 15 residues. Trimming took 3 bases from V and 11 from J, leaving 17 bases between them. CDR3 protein: CASSFGWTTNPPLHF. DNA for the CDR3: TGTGCCAGCAGTTTTGGGTGGACCACCAATCCACCCCTCCACTTT.

V usage is TRBV28 and J usage is TRBJ2-5; 10 bases agree with TRBD1. The CDR3 sequence is 15 residues long. V was clipped by 3 bases and J by 2 bases; unmatched bases: 3. Germline-derived CDR1 and CDR2 are MDHEN and SYDVKM. CDR3 loop: CASSFRTGGQETQYF. Written as DNA, the CDR3 is TGTGCCAGCAGTTTCAGGACAGGGGGTCAAGAGACCCAGTACTTC.

This clonotype was recorded a few times. This sequence joins TRBV14 and TRBJ2-1, with 9 bases fitting TRBD2. V trimming: 1 base; J trimming: 9 bases; junction bases outside the gene matches: 7. In germline, CDR1 is SGHDN, CDR2 FVKESK. The CDR3 runs to 15 residues. CDR3 loop: CASSQVTSGWAEQFF. In DNA, the CDR3 is TGTGCCAGCAGCCAAGTGACTAGCGGTTGGGCTGAGCAGTTCTTC.

This clonotype appeared a few times. The CDR3 protein is CASTVPGGSGGKGEQFF. The DNA of the CDR3 is TGTGCCAGCACCGTTCCAGGAGGTAGCGGGGGGAAGGGTGAGCAGTTCTTC. The chain couples TRBV12-3 or TRBV12-4 to TRBJ2-1; 10 nucleotides match TRBD2. The CDR3 length is 17 residues. The ends lost 7 bases at V and 9 bases at J; junction bases unmatched: 18.

This clonotype was seen only a few times. The rearrangement joins TRBV27 to TRBJ1-1, with unresolved D. Germline CDR1 and CDR2: MNHEY and SMNVEV (reference sequence). The germline V and J ends were trimmed by 5 bases and 6 bases, with 13 bases remaining between them. The CDR3 contains 13 residues. CDR3 sequence (DNA): TGTGCCAGCAGTATTCATTCGTCGGCTGAAGCTTTCTTT. Protein: CASSIHSSAEAFF.

The chain uses TRBV14 and TRBJ1-2; the D is unclear. The CDR3 is 16 residues long. CDR1 SGHDN and CDR2 FVKESK come from the germline V gene. V was pared by 1 base and J by 6 bases, with 18 bases between. Here the CDR3 reads CASSQGFEEQSHGYTF. The CDR3 region has the DNA TGTGCCAGCAGCCAAGGGTTCGAGGAGCAGAGCCATGGCTACACCTTC.

The rearrangement joins TRBV5-1 to TRBJ2-5; 9 positions agree with TRBD2. This CDR3 comprises 14 residues. V shed 0 bases and J 11 bases; nucleotides not matched to a gene: 8. Looked up from germline, CDR1 is SGHRS and CDR2 is YFSETQ. CDR3 region: CASSLEAGGPEQYF. The CDR3 bases are TGCGCCAGCAGCTTGGAGGCGGGGGGGCCTGAGCAGTACTTC.

This clonotype was detected a few times. The V gene is TRBV5-1, the J gene TRBJ2-1; TRBD2 matches 12 bases. CDR1 and CDR2 (germline): SGHRS, YFSETQ. The CDR3 extends over 19 amino acids. Unmatched junction bases numbered 12, after V lost 1 base and J lost 4 bases. The chain's CDR3 is CASSLTSGGRSRRYNEQFF. The CDR3, as DNA: TGCGCCAGCAGCTTGACTAGCGGGGGGCGATCCCGTCGGTACAATGAGCAGTTCTTC.

The V call is TRBV6-2 or TRBV6-3, the J call TRBJ2-5; TRBD1 is a possible D gene (5 bases). Trimming took 4 bases from V and 0 from J, leaving 15 bases between them. The CDR3 extends over 16 amino acids. Germline V CDR1 and CDR2: MNHEY, SVGEGT. The CDR3 is CASSSIMDNNQETQYF. CDR3 DNA sequence: TGTGCCAGCAGTTCCATTATGGACAATAACCAAGAGACCCAGTACTTC.

In this sample, this clonotype turned up many times. The V gene is TRBV3-1, the J gene TRBJ2-1; TRBD1 might be the D (6 bases). Trimming cost V 4 bases and J 0 bases, with 13 bases left between them. CDR1 LGHDT and CDR2 YNNKEL come from the germline V gene (reference sequence). The length of the CDR3 is 16 residues. This chain's CDR3 is CASSPGAPSSYNEQFF. The DNA of the CDR3 is TGTGCCAGCAGCCCAGGGGCTCCGAGCTCCTACAATGAGCAGTTCTTC.

Only a few counts were recorded for this clonotype. The chain has TRBV11-2 and TRBJ1-1, with D possibly matching TRBD1 (5 bases). Germline CDR1 and CDR2: SGHAT and FQNNGV. Trimming cost V 5 bases and J 7 bases, with 14 bases left between them. This CDR3 region has 13 residues. The CDR3 region is CASSRDFRVEAFF. The CDR3 coding sequence is TGTGCCAGCAGCCGAGACTTCAGGGTTGAAGCTTTCTTT.

This clonotype showed up just a few times. The chain recombines TRBV7-3 with TRBJ2-3, with D perhaps given as TRBD1 or TRBD2 (5 bases each). The V gene lost 4 bases and the J gene lost 1 base, with 15 bases spanning the gap. From germline, CDR1 is SGHTA and CDR2 FQGTGA. The CDR3 totals 16 residues. The CDR3 reads CASSSNSEGRTDTQYF. Here the CDR3 DNA reads TGTGCCAGCAGCTCAAATAGCGAGGGGCGCACAGATACGCAGTATTTT. The variable domain in full, with the rest retrieved from reference TRBV7-3 and TRBJ2-3, is GAGVSQTPSNKVTEKGKYVELRCDPISGHTALYWYRQSLGQGPEFLIYFQGTGAADDSGLPNDRFFAVRPEGSVSTLKIQRTERGDSAVYLCASSSNSEGRTDTQYFGPGTRLTVL.